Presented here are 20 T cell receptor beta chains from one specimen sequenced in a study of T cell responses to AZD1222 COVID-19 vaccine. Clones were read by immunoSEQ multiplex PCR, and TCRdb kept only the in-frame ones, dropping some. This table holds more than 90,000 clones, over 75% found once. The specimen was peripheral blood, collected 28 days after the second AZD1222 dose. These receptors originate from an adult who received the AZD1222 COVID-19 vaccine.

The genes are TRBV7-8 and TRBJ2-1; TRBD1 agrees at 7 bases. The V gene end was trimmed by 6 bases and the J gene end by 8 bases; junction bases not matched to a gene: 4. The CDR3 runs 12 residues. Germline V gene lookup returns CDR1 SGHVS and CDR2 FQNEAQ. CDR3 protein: CASRRQGYEQFF. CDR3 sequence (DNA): TGTGCCAGCAGACGACAGGGCTATGAGCAGTTCTTC.

The chain's CDR3 is CASSNPLAGGGNEQFF. Written as DNA, the CDR3 is TGTGCCAGCAGCAACCCCCTAGCGGGAGGAGGGAATGAGCAGTTCTTC. The V and J genes are TRBV7-2 and TRBJ2-1, with TRBD2 matching 11 bases. The germline gives CDR1 SGHTA, CDR2 FQGNSA. V shed 5 bases and J 7 bases; nucleotides not matched to a gene: 10. This CDR3 contains 16 residues.

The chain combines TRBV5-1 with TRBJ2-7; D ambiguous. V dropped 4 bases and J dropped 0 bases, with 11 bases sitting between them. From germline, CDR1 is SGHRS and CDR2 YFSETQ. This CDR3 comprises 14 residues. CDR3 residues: CASSPRGSSYEQYF. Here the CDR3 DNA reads TGCGCCAGCAGCCCAAGAGGTAGCTCCTACGAGCAGTACTTC.

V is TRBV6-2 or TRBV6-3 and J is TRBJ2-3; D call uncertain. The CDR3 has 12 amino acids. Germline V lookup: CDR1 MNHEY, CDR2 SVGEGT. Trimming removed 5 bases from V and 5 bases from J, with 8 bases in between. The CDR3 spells CASSALLDTQYF. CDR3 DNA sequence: TGTGCCAGCAGTGCCCTTTTAGATACGCAGTATTTT.

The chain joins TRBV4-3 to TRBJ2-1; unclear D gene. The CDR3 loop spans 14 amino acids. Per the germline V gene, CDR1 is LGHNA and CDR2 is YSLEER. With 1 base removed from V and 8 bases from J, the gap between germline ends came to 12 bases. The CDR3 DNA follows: TGCGCCAGCAGCCAAGCTTACCCGCCATATGAGCAGTTCTTC. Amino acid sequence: CASSQAYPPYEQFF.

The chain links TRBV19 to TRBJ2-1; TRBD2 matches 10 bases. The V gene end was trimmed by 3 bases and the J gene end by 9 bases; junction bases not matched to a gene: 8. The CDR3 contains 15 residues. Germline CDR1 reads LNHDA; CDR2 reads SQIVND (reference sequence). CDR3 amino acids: CASSIVAGGGSEQFF. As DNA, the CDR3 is TGTGCCAGTAGTATCGTAGCGGGGGGAGGGAGTGAGCAGTTCTTC.

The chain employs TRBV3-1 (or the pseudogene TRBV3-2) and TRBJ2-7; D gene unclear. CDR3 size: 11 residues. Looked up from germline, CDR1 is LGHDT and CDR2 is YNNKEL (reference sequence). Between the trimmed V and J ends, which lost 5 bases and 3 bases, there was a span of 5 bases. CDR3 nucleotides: TGTGCCAGCAGCGTGGACTACGAGCAGTACTTC. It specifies CASSVDYEQYF.

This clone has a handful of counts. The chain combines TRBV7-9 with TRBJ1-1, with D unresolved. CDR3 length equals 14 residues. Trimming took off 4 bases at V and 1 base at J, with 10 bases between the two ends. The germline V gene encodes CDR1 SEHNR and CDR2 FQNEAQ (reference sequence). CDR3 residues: CASSSTPGNTEAFF. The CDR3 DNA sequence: TGTGCCAGCAGCTCAACTCCGGGGAACACTGAAGCTTTCTTT. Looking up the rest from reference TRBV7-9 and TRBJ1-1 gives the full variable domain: DTGVSQNPRHKITKRGQNVTFRCDPISEHNRLYWYRQTLGQGPEFLTYFQNEAQLEKSRLLSDRFSAERPKGSFSTLEIQRTEQGDSAMYLCASSSTPGNTEAFFGQGTRLTVV.

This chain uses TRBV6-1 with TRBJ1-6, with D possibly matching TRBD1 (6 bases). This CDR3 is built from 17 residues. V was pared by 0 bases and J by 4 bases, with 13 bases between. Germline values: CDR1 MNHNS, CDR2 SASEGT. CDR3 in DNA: TGTGCCAGCAGTGAAGCGCTAGGGGGGGGGTATAATTCACCCCTCCACTTT. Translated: CASSEALGGGYNSPLHF.

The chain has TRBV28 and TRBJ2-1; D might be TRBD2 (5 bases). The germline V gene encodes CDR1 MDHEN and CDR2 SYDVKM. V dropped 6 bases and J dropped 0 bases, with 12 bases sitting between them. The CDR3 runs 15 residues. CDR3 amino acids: CASRAEQTSYNEQFF. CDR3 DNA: TGTGCCAGCAGAGCGGAGCAAACCTCCTACAATGAGCAGTTCTTC.

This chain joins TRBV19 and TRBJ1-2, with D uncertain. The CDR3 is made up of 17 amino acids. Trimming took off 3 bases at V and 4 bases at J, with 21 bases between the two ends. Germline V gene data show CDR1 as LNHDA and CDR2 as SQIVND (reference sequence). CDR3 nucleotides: TGTGCCAGTAGTATCCCTCGGTCCGGGAGCAATAGCTATGGCTACACCTTC. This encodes CASSIPRSGSNSYGYTF.

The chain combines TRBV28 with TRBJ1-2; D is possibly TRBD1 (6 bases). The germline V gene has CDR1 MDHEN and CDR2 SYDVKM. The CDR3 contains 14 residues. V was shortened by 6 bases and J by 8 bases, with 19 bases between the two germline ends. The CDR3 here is CASSLRTETGGYTF. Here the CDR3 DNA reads TGTGCCAGCAGCCTTCGGACAGAAACGGGGGGCTACACCTTC.

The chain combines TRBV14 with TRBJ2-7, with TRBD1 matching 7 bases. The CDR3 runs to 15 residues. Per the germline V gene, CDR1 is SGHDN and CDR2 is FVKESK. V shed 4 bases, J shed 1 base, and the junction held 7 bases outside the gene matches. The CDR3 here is CASSRYQGVSYEQYF. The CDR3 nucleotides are TGTGCCAGCAGCCGATATCAGGGGGTTTCCTACGAGCAGTACTTC.

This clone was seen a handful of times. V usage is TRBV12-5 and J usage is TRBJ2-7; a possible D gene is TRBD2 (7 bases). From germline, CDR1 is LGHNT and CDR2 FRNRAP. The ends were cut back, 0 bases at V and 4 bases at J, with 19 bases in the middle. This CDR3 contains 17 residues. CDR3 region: CASGLVPGRGAPYEQYF. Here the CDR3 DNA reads TGTGCTAGTGGTTTGGTACCTGGGAGGGGGGCCCCTTACGAGCAGTACTTC.

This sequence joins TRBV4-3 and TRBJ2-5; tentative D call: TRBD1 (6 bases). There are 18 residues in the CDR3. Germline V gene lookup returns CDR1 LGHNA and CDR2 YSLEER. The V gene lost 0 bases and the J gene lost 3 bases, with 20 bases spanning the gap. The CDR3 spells CASSQDRGSGTLKETQYF. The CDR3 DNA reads TGCGCCAGCAGCCAAGATAGGGGGTCCGGGACACTTAAAGAGACCCAGTACTTC.

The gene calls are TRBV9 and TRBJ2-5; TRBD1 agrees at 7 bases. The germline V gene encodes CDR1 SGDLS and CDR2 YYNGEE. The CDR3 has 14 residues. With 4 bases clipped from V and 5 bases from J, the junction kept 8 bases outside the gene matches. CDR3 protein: CASSPKGGRETQYF. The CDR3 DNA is TGTGCCAGCAGCCCCAAAGGGGGCAGGGAGACCCAGTACTTC.

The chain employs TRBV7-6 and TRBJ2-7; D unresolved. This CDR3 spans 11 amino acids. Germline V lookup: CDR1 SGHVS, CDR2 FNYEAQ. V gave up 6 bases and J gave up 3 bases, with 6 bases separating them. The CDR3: CASSSNYEQYF. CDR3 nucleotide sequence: TGTGCCAGCAGTTCCAACTACGAGCAGTACTTC. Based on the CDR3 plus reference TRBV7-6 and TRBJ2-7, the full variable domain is GAGVSQSPRYKVTKRGQDVALRCDPISGHVSLYWYRQALGQGPEFLTYFNYEAQQDKSGLPNDRFSAERPEGSISTLTIQRTEQRDSAMYRCASSSNYEQYFGPGTRLTVT.

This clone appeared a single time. This chain's CDR3 is CATVSGANVLTF. Written as DNA, the CDR3 is TGTGCCACAGTATCTGGGGCCAACGTCCTGACTTTC. The chain employs TRBV9 and TRBJ2-6; D is uncertain. V shed 9 bases and J shed 1 base, with 5 bases lying between them. The CDR3 is 12 residues long. Germline CDR1 reads SGDLS; CDR2 reads YYNGEE.

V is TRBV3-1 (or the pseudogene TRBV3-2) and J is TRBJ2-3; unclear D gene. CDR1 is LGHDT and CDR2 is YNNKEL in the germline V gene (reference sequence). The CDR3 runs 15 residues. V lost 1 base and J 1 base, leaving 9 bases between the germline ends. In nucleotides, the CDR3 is TGTGCCAGCAGCCAAGGTCCAAGGGGCACAGATACGCAGTATTTT. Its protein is CASSQGPRGTDTQYF.

CDR3 sequence (DNA): TGTGCCAGCAGCTCTGGAACTAGCGGCAAAATCTGGTTCTTC. Its translation is CASSSGTSGKIWFF. J is TRBJ2-1 and V is TRBV7-2; TRBD2 matches 8 bases. J gave up 15 bases and V 4 bases, and 14 bases lay outside the gene matches. CDR1 is SGHTA, CDR2 FQGNSA, per germline. This CDR3 is 14 amino acids long.